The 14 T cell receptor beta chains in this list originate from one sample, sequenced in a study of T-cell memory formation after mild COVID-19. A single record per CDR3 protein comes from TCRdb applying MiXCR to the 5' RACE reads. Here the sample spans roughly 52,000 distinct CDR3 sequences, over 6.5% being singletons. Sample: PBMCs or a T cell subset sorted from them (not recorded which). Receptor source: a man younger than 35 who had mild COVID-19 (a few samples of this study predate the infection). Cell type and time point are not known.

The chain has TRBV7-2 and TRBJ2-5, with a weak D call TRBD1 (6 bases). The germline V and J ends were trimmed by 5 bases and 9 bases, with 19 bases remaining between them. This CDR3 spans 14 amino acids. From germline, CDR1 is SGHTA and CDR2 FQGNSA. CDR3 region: CASSPTGTGTSQYF. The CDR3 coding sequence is TGTGCCAGCAGCCCTACCGGGACCGGGACATCCCAGTACTTC.

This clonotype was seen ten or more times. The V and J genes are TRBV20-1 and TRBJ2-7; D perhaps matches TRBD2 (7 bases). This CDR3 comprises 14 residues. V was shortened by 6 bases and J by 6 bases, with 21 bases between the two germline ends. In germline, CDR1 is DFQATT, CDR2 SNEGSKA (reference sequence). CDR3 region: CSALGRGQDREQYF. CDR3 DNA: TGCAGTGCCCTCGGGCGGGGGCAGGATCGCGAGCAGTACTTC.

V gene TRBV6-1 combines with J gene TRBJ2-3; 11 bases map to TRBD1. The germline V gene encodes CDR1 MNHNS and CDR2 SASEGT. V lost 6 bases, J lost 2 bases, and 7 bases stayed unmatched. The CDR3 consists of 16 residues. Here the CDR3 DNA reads TGTGCCAGCAGGCACGGGACAGGGGGGACCACAGATACGCAGTATTTT. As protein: CASRHGTGGTTDTQYF.

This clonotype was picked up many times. The CDR3 DNA reads as TGTGCCACACAGGACAGGGAAGATACGCAGTATTTT. It is translated as CATQDREDTQYF. V and J are TRBV10-3 and TRBJ2-3; TRBD1 matches 8 bases. CDR3 length equals 12 residues. The ends lost 10 bases at V and 5 bases at J; junction bases unmatched: 5. Germline assignment: CDR1 ENHRY and CDR2 SYGVKD.

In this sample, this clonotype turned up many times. The CDR3 reads CASSSGANTGELFF. The CDR3 bases are TGCGCCAGCAGCTCTGGGGCCAACACCGGGGAGCTGTTTTTT. The chain recombines TRBV5-1 with TRBJ2-2; possibly TRBD1 for D (5 bases). Trimming left V 3 bases short and J 2 bases short, with 8 bases between. Germline lookup yields CDR1 SGHRS and CDR2 YFSETQ. This CDR3 comprises 14 residues.

CDR3 in amino acids: CAWSVQAGAYEQYF. The CDR3 DNA reads TGTGCCTGGAGTGTACAGGCGGGGGCATACGAGCAGTACTTC. The chain recombines TRBV30 with TRBJ2-7, with D maybe TRBD2 (7 bases). The CDR3 contains 14 residues. With 0 bases removed from V and 4 bases from J, the gap between germline ends came to 13 bases. CDR1 GTSNPN and CDR2 SVGIG come from the germline V gene (reference sequence).

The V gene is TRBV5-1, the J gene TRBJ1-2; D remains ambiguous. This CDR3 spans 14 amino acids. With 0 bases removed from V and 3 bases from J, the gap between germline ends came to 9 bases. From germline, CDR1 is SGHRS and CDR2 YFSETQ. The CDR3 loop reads CASSLGFGDYGYTF. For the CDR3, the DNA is TGCGCCAGCAGCTTGGGGTTTGGGGACTATGGCTACACCTTC.

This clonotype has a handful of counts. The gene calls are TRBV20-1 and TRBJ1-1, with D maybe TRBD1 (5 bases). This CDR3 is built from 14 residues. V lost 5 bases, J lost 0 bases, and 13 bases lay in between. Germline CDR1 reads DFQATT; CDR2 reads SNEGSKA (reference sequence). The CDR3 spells CSALGTSVNTEAFF. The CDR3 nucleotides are TGCAGTGCTTTAGGGACCTCGGTGAACACTGAAGCTTTCTTT.

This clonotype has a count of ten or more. The CDR3, as DNA: TGTGCCAGCATCTGGGGGGCCAGCACAGATACGCAGTATTTT. Protein product: CASIWGASTDTQYF. The chain joins TRBV6-6 to TRBJ2-3; D is tentatively TRBD1 or TRBD2 (6 bases each). The V end lost 7 bases, the J end lost 0 bases, and 11 bases lay between the germline ends. The length of the CDR3 is 14 residues. CDR1 and CDR2 from the germline V gene are MNHNY and SVGAGI (reference sequence).

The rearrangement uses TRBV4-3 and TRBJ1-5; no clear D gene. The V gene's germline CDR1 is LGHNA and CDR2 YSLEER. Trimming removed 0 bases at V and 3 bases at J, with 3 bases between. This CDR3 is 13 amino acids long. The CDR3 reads CASSQDSNQPQHF. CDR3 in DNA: TGCGCCAGCAGCCAAGACTCCAATCAGCCCCAGCATTTT.

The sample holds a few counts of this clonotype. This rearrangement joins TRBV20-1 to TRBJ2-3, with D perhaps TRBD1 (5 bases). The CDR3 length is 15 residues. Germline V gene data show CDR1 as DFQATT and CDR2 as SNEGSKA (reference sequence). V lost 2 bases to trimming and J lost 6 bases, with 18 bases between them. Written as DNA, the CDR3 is TGCAGTGCTAGAATAACCGGACACGTAAGCGATACGCAGTATTTT. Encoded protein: CSARITGHVSDTQYF.

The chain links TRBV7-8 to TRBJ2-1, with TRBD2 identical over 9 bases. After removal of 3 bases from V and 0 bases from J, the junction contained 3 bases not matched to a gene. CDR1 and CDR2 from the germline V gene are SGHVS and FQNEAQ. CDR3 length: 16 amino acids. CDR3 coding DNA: TGTGCCAGCAGCTTGCGAGCGGGGGGCTCCTACAATGAGCAGTTCTTC. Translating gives CASSLRAGGSYNEQFF.

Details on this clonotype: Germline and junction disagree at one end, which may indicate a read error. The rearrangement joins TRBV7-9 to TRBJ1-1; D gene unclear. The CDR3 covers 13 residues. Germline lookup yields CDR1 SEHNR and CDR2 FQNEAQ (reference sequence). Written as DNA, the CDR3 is TGTGCCAGCAGCCTAGCTTTCGGCATGGAAGCTTTCTTT. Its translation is CASSLAFGMEAFF.

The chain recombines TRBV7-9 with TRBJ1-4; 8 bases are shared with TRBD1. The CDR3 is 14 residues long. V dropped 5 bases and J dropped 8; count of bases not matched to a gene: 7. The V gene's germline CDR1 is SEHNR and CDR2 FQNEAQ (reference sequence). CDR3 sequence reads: CASSPRDRHEKLFF. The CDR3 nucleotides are TGTGCCAGCAGCCCCCGGGACAGGCACGAAAAACTGTTTTTT.